The 20 T cell receptor beta chains given below trace back to one sample, sequenced in a study of OX40 agonist ivuxolimab in advanced cancers. Generated by immunoSEQ multiplex PCR, the TCRdb table keeps only in-frame clones and is missing some. Counted here are fewer than 90,000 clones, 75% to 95% occurring once; the ten biggest clones make up 1.6%. Specimen: CD4+ or CD8+ T cells sorted from blood, collected in a trial of the OX40 agonist ivuxolimab. These receptors were obtained from an adult with an advanced solid tumor such as melanoma, head and neck, liver or kidney cancer.

This clone appeared once. V and J are TRBV18 and TRBJ2-7; perhaps TRBD2 as D (6 bases). V was pared by 3 bases and J by 5 bases, with 17 bases between. The CDR3 runs to 15 residues. Per germline, CDR1 KGHSH and CDR2 LQKENI. CDR3: CASSPRDSTRDEQYF. CDR3 bases: TGTGCCAGCTCACCCCGGGACTCCACTCGGGACGAGCAGTACTTC.

The V and J genes are TRBV19 and TRBJ2-3; a possible D gene is TRBD2 (6 bases). The CDR3 runs 17 residues. Germline lookup yields CDR1 LNHDA and CDR2 SQIVND (reference sequence). Deletions cut 3 bases from V and 4 bases from J, with 20 bases between. This CDR3 is CASSIQGGFSLADTQYF. The DNA of the CDR3 is TGTGCCAGTAGTATCCAGGGAGGATTTAGTTTGGCAGATACGCAGTATTTT.

This chain joins TRBV19 and TRBJ2-2; D may be TRBD1 or TRBD2 (5 bases each). V dropped 6 bases and J dropped 3 bases, with 11 bases sitting between them. The CDR3 consists of 14 residues. The germline CDR1 and CDR2 sequences are LNHDA and SQIVND (reference sequence). The CDR3 is CASSPGTDTGELFF. Here the CDR3 DNA reads TGTGCCAGTAGCCCGGGGACGGACACCGGGGAGCTGTTTTTT.

The count of this clone is one. The chain uses TRBV2 and TRBJ1-6; D unresolved. The CDR3 runs 12 residues. Trimming shortened V by 6 bases and J by 14 bases, and 14 bases separated the two germline ends. Germline CDR1 and CDR2: SNHLY and FYNNEI. CDR3 in DNA: TGTGCCAGCAGCGGGAACGGGCAGACCCTCCACTTT. This translates into CASSGNGQTLHF. Supplemented by reference TRBV2 and TRBJ1-6, the full variable domain reads EPEVTQTPSHQVTQMGQEVILRCVPISNHLYFYWYRQILGQKVEFLVSFYNNEISEKSEIFDDQFSVERPDGSNFTLKIRSTKLEDSAMYFCASSGNGQTLHFGNGTRLTVT.

With respect to this clone: Distinct nucleotide sequences in the sample also encode this CDR3. This sequence joins TRBV7-2 and TRBJ2-1; D might be TRBD1 (7 bases). CDR3 length: 18 residues. V was pared by 5 bases and J by 7 bases, with 27 bases between. Germline V gene lookup returns CDR1 SGHTA and CDR2 FQGNSA. The CDR3 sequence is CASSPRGRRGGLRNEQFF. In nucleotides, the CDR3 is TGTGCCAGCAGCCCCCGGGGGAGGAGAGGGGGCTTACGTAATGAGCAGTTCTTC.

V gene TRBV27 combines with J gene TRBJ2-4; TRBD2 agrees at 7 bases. Germline loops: CDR1 MNHEY, CDR2 SMNVEV (reference sequence). CDR3 size: 14 residues. Trimming removed 8 bases from V and 8 bases from J; junction bases left unmatched: 12. The CDR3 DNA is TGTGCCAGCGGATTTTGGGGGAGGGGAGACATTCAGTACTTC. Translating gives CASGFWGRGDIQYF.

The gene calls are TRBV5-1 and TRBJ2-1, with 14 nucleotides matching TRBD2. This CDR3 contains 17 residues. Germline values: CDR1 SGHRS, CDR2 YFSETQ. Trimming at V came to 6 bases and at J to 0 bases, leaving 5 bases not matched to a gene. The CDR3 region is CASKGLAGESSYNEQFF. The CDR3 nucleotides are TGCGCCAGCAAGGGACTAGCGGGAGAGAGCTCCTACAATGAGCAGTTCTTC.

V gene TRBV19 combines with J gene TRBJ2-2, with D hard to call. CDR1 is LNHDA, CDR2 SQIVND, per germline (reference sequence). The V and J ends lost 5 bases and 5 bases respectively, with 12 bases between them. The CDR3 is 14 amino acids. CDR3 protein: CASSPGRATGELFF. The CDR3 DNA reads TGTGCCAGTAGTCCAGGACGGGCAACCGGGGAGCTGTTTTTT.

This clone appeared once. J is TRBJ2-2 and V is TRBV4-3; D remains ambiguous. With 1 base removed from V and 5 bases from J, the gap between germline ends came to 11 bases. CDR1 is LGHNA, CDR2 YSLEER, per germline. The CDR3 contains 15 residues. CDR3 in amino acids: CASSQVWGGTGELFF. As DNA, the CDR3 is TGCGCCAGCAGCCAAGTCTGGGGTGGGACCGGGGAGCTGTTTTTT.

This chain uses TRBV25-1 with TRBJ1-1; D is ambiguous. CDR1 MGHDK and CDR2 SYGVNS come from the germline V gene. This CDR3 is built from 13 residues. V lost 4 bases to trimming and J lost 6 bases, with 12 bases between them. CDR3: CASSVTGRAEAFF. The CDR3 DNA is TGTGCCAGCAGTGTCACGGGGAGGGCTGAAGCTTTCTTT.

This clone was observed a handful of times. This chain connects TRBV29-1 to TRBJ2-7, with a tentative D call TRBD1 (6 bases). Germline CDR1 reads SQVTM; CDR2 reads ANQGSEA. The CDR3 length is 11 residues. V shed 5 bases and J shed 6 bases, with 11 bases lying between them. CDR3 nucleotides: TGCAGCGTTAGGGAAGGGGGCGAGCAGTACTTC. This gives the protein CSVREGGEQYF.

This rearrangement joins TRBV28 to TRBJ2-3; 8 nucleotides match TRBD2. CDR3 size: 15 residues. Germline-derived CDR1 and CDR2 are MDHEN and SYDVKM. Trimming cost V 6 bases and J 3 bases; bases outside gene matches: 8. CDR3 residues: CASSPPGGLTDTQYF. CDR3 DNA: TGTGCCAGCAGCCCCCCGGGAGGGTTAACAGATACGCAGTATTTT.

V usage is TRBV7-2 and J usage is TRBJ2-1, with no clear D. The CDR3 spans 14 residues. CDR1 is SGHTA, CDR2 FQGNSA, per germline. V was shortened by 1 base and J by 1 base, with 5 bases between the two germline ends. CDR3 bases: TGTGCCAGCAGCTTAGTGTCATCCTACAATGAGCAGTTCTTC. Translated: CASSLVSSYNEQFF.

This clone showed up just once. The gene calls are TRBV6-5 and TRBJ2-2; no reliable D call. This CDR3 region has 14 residues. Trimming removed 0 bases from V and 6 bases from J, with 8 bases in between. Germline V gives CDR1 MNHEY, CDR2 SVGAGI. The CDR3 DNA follows: TGTGCCAGCAGTTACTCGATCTCGTCCGGGGAGCTGTTTTTT. This translates into CASSYSISSGELFF.

The rearrangement links TRBV19 to TRBJ2-5; TRBD2 aligns across 10 bases. The junction had 3 bases not matched to a gene; V was cut back by 6 bases and J by 5 bases. The CDR3 totals 13 residues. Per the germline V gene, CDR1 is LNHDA and CDR2 is SQIVND (reference sequence). CDR3 loop: CASRPSGSETQYF. CDR3 DNA: TGTGCCAGTAGACCTAGCGGGAGTGAGACCCAGTACTTC.

This rearrangement joins TRBV30 to TRBJ2-7, with D uncertain. CDR3 length: 12 residues. Germline assignment: CDR1 GTSNPN and CDR2 SVGIG (reference sequence). V lost 0 bases and J 5 bases, leaving 8 bases between the germline ends. The CDR3 bases are TGTGCCTGGAGTGTCGGCATGCACGAGCAGTACTTC. As protein: CAWSVGMHEQYF. Full variable domain (rest looked up from reference TRBV30 and TRBJ2-7): SQTIHQWPATLVQPVGSPLSLECTVEGTSNPNLYWYRQAAGRGLQLLFYSVGIGQISSEVPQNLSASRPQDRQFILSSKKLLLSDSGFYLCAWSVGMHEQYFGPGTRLTVT.

V gene TRBV7-2 combines with J gene TRBJ2-3; possible D gene TRBD1, 6 bases. The CDR3 totals 15 residues. Germline V gene lookup returns CDR1 SGHTA and CDR2 FQGNSA. Trimming removed 5 bases from V and 6 bases from J, with 18 bases in between. The chain's CDR3 is CASSNSRGNMDTQYF. The CDR3 DNA sequence: TGTGCCAGCAGCAATAGTAGGGGGAATATGGATACGCAGTATTTT.

V is TRBV28 and J is TRBJ1-5, with D possibly being TRBD1 (6 bases). The germline gives CDR1 MDHEN, CDR2 SYDVKM. The CDR3 is 15 residues long. The germline V and J ends were trimmed by 3 bases and 2 bases, with 11 bases remaining between them. The CDR3 DNA reads TGTGCCAGCAGTTTGGGGGCCCCCGGCAATCAGCCCCAGCATTTT. Translated, it gives CASSLGAPGNQPQHF.

The chain is built from TRBV19 and TRBJ2-1; 9 bases agree with TRBD1. The germline CDR1 and CDR2 sequences are LNHDA and SQIVND (reference sequence). J gave up 8 bases and V 4 bases, and 15 bases lay outside the gene matches. The CDR3 length is 17 residues. In DNA, the CDR3 is TGTGCCAGTAGTAAACAGGGGGCCGCCCTTTTTGTGGATGAGCAGTTCTTC. It translates to CASSKQGAALFVDEQFF.

The chain employs TRBV6-5 and TRBJ1-5; D is unclear. There are 14 residues in the CDR3. V was cut by 3 bases and J by 6 bases, with 12 bases left in between. Looked up from germline, CDR1 is MNHEY and CDR2 is SVGAGI. CDR3 protein: CASSYMISSQPQHF. DNA of the CDR3: TGTGCCAGCAGTTATATGATTTCCAGTCAGCCCCAGCATTTT.